This entry is about one TCR beta chain. Its antigen is as yet unknown. The data are from a study of T-cell memory formation after mild COVID-19. Study-wide background: Clusters of TCRs were largely donor specific.

Trimming pared 3 bases from V and 5 bases from J, leaving 17 bases between. CDR3 length equals 16 residues. Germline V lookup: CDR1 KGHSH, CDR2 LQKENI. Study-wide points: Day 15 to 85 contracting clones showed balanced CD4/CD8; later expanders leaned CD4+. Those CD4+ clones that contracted were mainly in CM and EM (CD8+ ones in EMRA).

TCRdb reprocessed the 5' RACE reads with MiXCR, giving one entry per CDR3 protein. The table lists under 350,000 distinct CDR3 sequences, under 20% of them singletons, with approximately 25% in the top ten. This TCR came from a man aged 18 to 29 who had mild COVID-19 (a few samples of this study predate the infection). Cell type and time point are not known. The gene calls are TRBV18 and TRBJ1-5; D gene uncertain. The source material was PBMCs or a T cell subset sorted from them (not recorded which). CDR3 in amino acids: CASSPYRASSDQPQHF. The DNA for the CDR3 is TGTGCCAGCTCACCCTACAGAGCCTCAAGTGATCAGCCCCAGCATTTT.